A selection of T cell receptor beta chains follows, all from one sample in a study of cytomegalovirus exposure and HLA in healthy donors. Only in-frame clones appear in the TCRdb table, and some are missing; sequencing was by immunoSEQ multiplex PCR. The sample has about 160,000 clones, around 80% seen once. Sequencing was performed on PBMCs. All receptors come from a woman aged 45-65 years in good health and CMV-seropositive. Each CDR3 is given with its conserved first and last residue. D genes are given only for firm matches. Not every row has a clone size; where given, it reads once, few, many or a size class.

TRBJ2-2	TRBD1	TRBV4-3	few	CASSDSGGYTGELFF	TGCGCCAGCAGCGACTCAGGGGGTTACACCGGGGAGCTGTTTTTT
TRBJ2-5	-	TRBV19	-	CASSETGRETQYF	TGTGCCAGTAGTGAAACAGGGCGAGAGACCCAGTACTTC
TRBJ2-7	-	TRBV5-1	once	CASSLGDVESYEQYF	TGCGCCAGCAGCTTGGGAGACGTGGAGTCCTACGAGCAGTACTTC
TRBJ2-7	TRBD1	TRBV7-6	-	CASSLGSGTGNYEQYF	TGTGCCAGCAGCTTAGGAAGTGGGACAGGGAACTACGAGCAGTACTTC
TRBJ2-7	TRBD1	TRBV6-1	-	CASSGGQGRRYEQYF	TGTGCCAGCAGCGGAGGACAGGGGCGACGCTACGAGCAGTACTTC
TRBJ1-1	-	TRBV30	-	CAWSRVTGIMNTEAFF	TGTGCCTGGAGCCGGGTGACAGGAATCATGAACACTGAAGCTTTCTTT
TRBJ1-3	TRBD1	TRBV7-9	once	CSSSPTGGAWTGNTIYF	TGTTCCAGCAGCCCGACAGGGGGCGCATGGACTGGAAACACCATATATTTT
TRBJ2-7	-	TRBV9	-	CASSVLMGGEQYF	TGTGCCAGCAGCGTCTTGATGGGGGGTGAGCAGTACTTC
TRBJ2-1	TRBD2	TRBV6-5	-	CASSYGLLGLAEEQFF	TGTGCCAGCAGTTACGGTTTATTGGGGCTAGCGGAAGAGCAGTTCTTC
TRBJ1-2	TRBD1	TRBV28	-	CASSEGATSYGYTF	TGTGCCAGCAGTGAGGGGGCGACGAGCTATGGCTACACCTTC
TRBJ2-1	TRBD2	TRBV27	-	CASSPRGTYNEQFF	TGTGCCAGCAGTCCGCGGGGGACCTACAATGAGCAGTTCTTC
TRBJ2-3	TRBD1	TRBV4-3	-	CASSQYRDSSPDTQYF	TGCGCCAGCAGCCAATACCGGGACAGTAGTCCAGATACGCAGTATTTT
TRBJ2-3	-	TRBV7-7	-	CASSSGPGTDTQYF	TGTGCTAGCAGCTCCGGCCCCGGGACAGATACGCAGTATTTT
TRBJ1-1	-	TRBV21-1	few	CASSKVEGINTEAFF	TGTGCCAGCAGCAAAGTGGAGGGAATCAACACTGAAGCTTTCTTT
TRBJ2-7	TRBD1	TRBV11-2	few	CASSLWDSSYEQYF	TGTGCCAGCAGCTTATGGGACAGCTCCTACGAGCAGTACTTC
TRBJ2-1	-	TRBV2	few	CASRMTRSSYNEQFF	TGTGCCAGCAGAATGACTAGAAGCTCCTACAATGAGCAGTTCTTC
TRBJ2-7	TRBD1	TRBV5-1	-	CASSSPDRDDYEQYF	TGCGCCAGCAGTTCTCCCGACAGGGATGACTACGAGCAGTACTTC
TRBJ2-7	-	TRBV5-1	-	CASSYLAAGTTGSYEQYF	TGCGCCAGCAGCTACCTAGCCGCGGGGACCACCGGCTCCTACGAGCAGTACTTC
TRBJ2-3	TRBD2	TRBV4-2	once	CASSQDLTSGRDTQYF	TGTGCCAGCAGCCAAGATTTGACTAGCGGGAGAGATACGCAGTATTTT
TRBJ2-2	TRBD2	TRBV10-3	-	CAITPGLAGGPRTGELFF	TGTGCCATCACGCCAGGACTAGCGGGAGGGCCTAGGACCGGGGAGCTGTTTTTT
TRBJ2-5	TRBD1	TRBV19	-	CASSSRGLAGETQYF	TGTGCCAGTAGTAGCAGGGGGCTCGCAGGGGAGACCCAGTACTTC
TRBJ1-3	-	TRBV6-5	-	CASSKDQGPGNTIYF	TGTGCCAGCAGTAAGGATCAGGGGCCTGGAAACACCATATATTTT
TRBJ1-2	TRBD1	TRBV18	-	CASSPPTGGNGYTF	TGTGCCAGCTCACCACCGACAGGGGGTAATGGCTACACCTTC
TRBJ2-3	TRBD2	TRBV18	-	CASSPPLAGVPTQYF	TGTGCCAGCTCACCACCCCTAGCGGGGGTTCCGACGCAGTATTTT
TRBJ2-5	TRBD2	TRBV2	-	CASSEKTGGETQYF	TGTGCCAGCAGTGAAAAAACGGGAGGAGAGACCCAGTACTTC
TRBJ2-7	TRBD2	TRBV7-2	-	CASSLGSLGTSGRAGEQYF	TGTGCCAGCAGCTTAGGCTCGTTGGGGACTAGCGGGAGGGCCGGAGAGCAGTACTTC
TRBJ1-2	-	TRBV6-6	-	CASSQPAGDGYTF	TGTGCCAGCAGCCAACCAGCGGGGGATGGCTACACCTTC
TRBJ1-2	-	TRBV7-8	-	CASSPGQGYGYTF	TGTGCCAGCAGCCCAGGGCAAGGGTATGGCTACACCTTC
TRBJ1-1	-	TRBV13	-	CASSLTGVNTEAFF	TGTGCCAGCAGCTTGACAGGAGTGAACACTGAAGCTTTCTTT
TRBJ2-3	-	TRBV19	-	CASSPAVTTDTQYF	TGTGCCAGTAGTCCCGCGGTAACGACAGATACGCAGTATTTT
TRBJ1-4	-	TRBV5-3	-	CARSVFPPEDEKLFF	TGTGCCAGAAGCGTATTTCCCCCGGAGGATGAAAAACTGTTTTTT
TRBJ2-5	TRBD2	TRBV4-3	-	CASSPVGGGPRETQYF	TGCGCCAGCAGCCCCGTCGGGGGGGGGCCGAGAGAGACCCAGTACTTC
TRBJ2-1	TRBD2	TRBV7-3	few	CASSLGPSGDSYNEQFF	TGTGCCAGCAGCTTAGGTCCTAGCGGGGACTCCTACAATGAGCAGTTCTTC
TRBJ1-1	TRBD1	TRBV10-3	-	CASGSGGTEAFF	TGTGCCAGCGGATCAGGGGGAACTGAAGCTTTCTTT